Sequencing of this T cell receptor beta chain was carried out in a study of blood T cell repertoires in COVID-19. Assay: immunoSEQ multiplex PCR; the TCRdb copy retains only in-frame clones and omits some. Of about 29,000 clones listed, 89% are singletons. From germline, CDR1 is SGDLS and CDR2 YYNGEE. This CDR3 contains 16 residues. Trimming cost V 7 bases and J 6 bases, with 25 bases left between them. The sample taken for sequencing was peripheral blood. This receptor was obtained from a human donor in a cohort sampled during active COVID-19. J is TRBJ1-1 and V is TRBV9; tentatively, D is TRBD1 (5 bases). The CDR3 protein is CASSRAGGAGPPEAFF. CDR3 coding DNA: TGTGCCAGCTCCCGGGCCGGAGGGGCAGGCCCTCCTGAAGCTTTCTTT.